Following are 29 T cell receptor beta chains from one sample sequenced in a study. TCRdb reanalysed the RT-PCR reads using MiXCR and keeps one entry per CDR3 protein. The table has almost 700,000 distinct CDR3 sequences, 11% to 15% seen once. The sequenced material came from memory CD4+ T cells from blood. These receptor sequences come from a female donor in good health, serving as a healthy control.

This clonotype was seen only a few times. This sequence joins TRBV5-4 and TRBJ2-2; 9 positions agree with TRBD2. Germline assignment: CDR1 SGHNT and CDR2 YYREEE (reference sequence). This CDR3 has 16 residues. The J segment lost 4 bases and the V segment lost 0 bases, leaving 4 bases of the junction unmatched. The chain's CDR3 is CASSLGQRGVTGELFF. The CDR3 DNA reads TGTGCCAGCAGCTTGGGCCAGCGGGGGGTCACCGGGGAGCTGTTTTTT.

This clonotype was observed many times. The chain links TRBV27 to TRBJ1-1; D is ambiguous. CDR1 is MNHEY and CDR2 is SMNVEV in the germline V gene (reference sequence). Between the trimmed V and J ends, which lost 8 bases and 7 bases, there was a span of 11 bases. The CDR3 totals 11 residues. The CDR3 is CASPRRDEAFF. DNA for the CDR3: TGTGCCAGCCCCAGAAGGGATGAAGCTTTCTTT.

This clonotype was seen more than once but under ten times. The chain combines TRBV20-1 with TRBJ1-2, with 7 bases matching TRBD1. V lost 5 bases and J lost 5; bases outside the gene matches: 11. CDR3 size: 14 residues. CDR1 DFQATT and CDR2 SNEGSKA come from the germline V gene (reference sequence). The CDR3 here is CSAPPSGQQYGYTF. The DNA for the CDR3 is TGCAGTGCTCCCCCGTCGGGACAGCAGTATGGCTACACCTTC.

This clonotype was counted a few times. V gene TRBV12-3 or TRBV12-4 combines with J gene TRBJ1-5, with no clear D. The V gene lost 3 bases and the J gene lost 6 bases, with 3 bases spanning the gap. The CDR3 contains 11 residues. Here the CDR3 reads CASSLFQPQHF. The CDR3 DNA reads TGTGCCAGCAGTTTGTTTCAGCCCCAGCATTTT.

The table lists this clonotype with many counts. The chain recombines TRBV6-5 with TRBJ2-5; the match to TRBD2 covers 9 bases. Per germline, CDR1 MNHEY and CDR2 SVGAGI. The CDR3 is 16 residues long. V lost 2 bases and J lost 2; bases outside the gene matches: 6. CDR3 loop: CASSYTLTSGQETQYF. CDR3 nucleotides: TGTGCCAGCAGTTACACCCTGACTAGCGGTCAAGAGACCCAGTACTTC.

This clonotype came up a few times. V and J are TRBV5-1 and TRBJ2-7; the match to TRBD2 covers 9 bases. The ends lost 4 bases at V and 3 bases at J; junction bases unmatched: 5. CDR1 and CDR2 from the germline V gene are SGHRS and YFSETQ. The length of the CDR3 is 14 residues. The CDR3 is CASSKTSGIYEQYF. The CDR3 DNA follows: TGCGCCAGCAGCAAGACTAGCGGAATCTACGAGCAGTACTTC.

The CDR3 region has the DNA TGTGCCAGCAGCCAGACACGACAGGGAGAGCAGTTCTTC. Encoded protein: CASSQTRQGEQFF. V is TRBV3-1 and J is TRBJ2-1; 7 bases fit TRBD1. This CDR3 contains 13 residues. V lost 3 bases and J lost 10; bases outside the gene matches: 6. CDR1 LGHDT and CDR2 YNNKEL come from the germline V gene (reference sequence).

This clonotype was recorded many times. This chain uses TRBV12-3 or TRBV12-4 with TRBJ2-1, with a possible D match to TRBD2 (6 bases). The CDR3 is 15 residues long. Trimming stripped 7 bases from V and 0 bases from J, with 13 bases between. The CDR3 protein is CASTRRLDSYNEQFF. Here the CDR3 DNA reads TGTGCCAGCACCAGGCGACTAGACTCCTACAATGAGCAGTTCTTC.

The sample holds a few counts of this clonotype. Written as DNA, the CDR3 is TGTGCCAGCAGCCAGTCAACTAATGAAAAACTGTTTTTT. Its protein is CASSQSTNEKLFF. The rearrangement uses TRBV7-9 and TRBJ1-4, with D unclear. Germline V gene lookup returns CDR1 SEHNR and CDR2 FQNEAQ (reference sequence). This CDR3 is 13 amino acids long. The V end was cut by 5 bases, the J end by 0 bases, with 4 bases between.

This clonotype appeared many times. The J gene is TRBJ2-4, the V gene TRBV10-3; D call uncertain. In germline, CDR1 is ENHRY, CDR2 SYGVKD. With 0 bases removed from V and 6 bases from J, the gap between germline ends came to 18 bases. CDR3 size: 17 residues. The CDR3 loop is CAISESLLTKDGNIQYF. The CDR3 region has the DNA TGTGCCATCAGTGAGTCATTGCTGACAAAAGACGGAAACATTCAGTACTTC.

There are many counts of this clonotype. This chain joins TRBV5-1 and TRBJ2-1, with D possibly being TRBD2 (6 bases). Germline CDR1 is SGHRS and CDR2 is YFSETQ. This CDR3 has 14 residues. The germline V and J ends were trimmed by 5 bases and 2 bases, with 11 bases remaining between them. CDR3 sequence: CASRPSGPYNEQFF. CDR3 in DNA: TGCGCCAGCAGGCCAAGCGGGCCCTACAATGAGCAGTTCTTC.

This clonotype was counted only a few times. The gene calls are TRBV5-6 and TRBJ2-3; 10 nucleotides match TRBD2. This CDR3 spans 17 amino acids. V trimming: 1 base; J trimming: 1 base; junction bases outside the gene matches: 6. CDR1 and CDR2 from the germline V gene are SGHDT and YYEEEE. CDR3 sequence: CASSLPPSGSGTDTQYF. DNA for the CDR3: TGTGCCAGCAGCTTGCCTCCTAGCGGGAGTGGCACAGATACGCAGTATTTT.

This clonotype occurred a few times. The V gene is TRBV12-3 or TRBV12-4, the J gene TRBJ1-4, with no clear D. The CDR3 runs 12 residues. V lost 6 bases, J lost 10 bases, and 12 bases lay in between. The CDR3 spells CASRDSKGKLFF. The DNA of the CDR3 is TGTGCCAGCAGGGATTCCAAGGGAAAACTGTTTTTT.

This clonotype turned up a few times. V gene TRBV12-3 or TRBV12-4 combines with J gene TRBJ1-6; D is uncertain. The CDR3 has 14 residues. V lost 4 bases, J lost 6 bases, and 10 bases lay in between. The CDR3 DNA reads as TGTGCCAGCAGTTGGGCCCCCTCTAATTCACCCCTCCACTTT. This sequence encodes CASSWAPSNSPLHF.

This clonotype was counted a few times. The chain links TRBV20-1 to TRBJ1-2, with TRBD1 as a possible D gene (5 bases). CDR1 DFQATT and CDR2 SNEGSKA come from the germline V gene (reference sequence). The V end was cut by 4 bases, the J end by 8 bases, with 17 bases between. The CDR3 consists of 13 residues. As DNA, the CDR3 is TGCAGTGCTACCGGGACCTCAGCGGAAGGCTACACCTTC. This sequence encodes CSATGTSAEGYTF.

The rearrangement joins TRBV7-2 to TRBJ2-5, with a possible D match to TRBD2 (6 bases). This CDR3 is built from 12 residues. Trimming left V 4 bases short and J 7 bases short, with 10 bases between. CDR1 SGHTA and CDR2 FQGNSA come from the germline V gene. The CDR3 loop is CASSYWGGTQYF. DNA of the CDR3: TGTGCCAGCAGCTATTGGGGAGGGACCCAGTACTTC.

The table lists this clonotype with many counts. The chain links TRBV6-5 to TRBJ2-2; D not resolved. The CDR3 totals 15 residues. The V end lost 1 base, the J end lost 6 bases, and 12 bases lay between the germline ends. From germline, CDR1 is MNHEY and CDR2 SVGAGI. The CDR3 DNA reads as TGTGCCAGCAGTTACTTACAGTTCGGATCCGGGGAGCTGTTTTTT. Encoded protein: CASSYLQFGSGELFF.

Ten or more counts support this clonotype. The V and J genes are TRBV20-1 and TRBJ2-1; D perhaps matches TRBD2 (6 bases). V was clipped by 6 bases and J by 6 bases, with 12 bases between them. Germline loops: CDR1 DFQATT, CDR2 SNEGSKA (reference sequence). This CDR3 is 12 amino acids long. Here the CDR3 DNA reads TGCAGTGCGCAACTAGCAGGCAATGAGCAGTTCTTC. This sequence encodes CSAQLAGNEQFF.

The table lists this clonotype with a few counts. V gene TRBV6-1 combines with J gene TRBJ1-1; possibly TRBD1 for D (6 bases). Trimming cost V 5 bases and J 0 bases, with 13 bases left between them. There are 15 residues in the CDR3. Germline assignment: CDR1 MNHNS and CDR2 SASEGT. Here the CDR3 DNA reads TGTGCCAGCAGTAACAACAGGGTCATGAACACTGAAGCTTTCTTT. Protein product: CASSNNRVMNTEAFF.

This chain joins TRBV5-1 and TRBJ1-6; 10 positions match TRBD1. The CDR3 spans 15 residues. The trim removed 4 bases at V and 9 bases at J, leaving 7 bases unmatched. The germline V gene has CDR1 SGHRS and CDR2 YFSETQ. The CDR3 loop reads CASSTSGQGSSPLHF. The CDR3 coding sequence is TGCGCCAGCAGCACCTCGGGACAGGGGAGTTCACCCCTCCACTTT. Looking up the rest from reference TRBV5-1 and TRBJ1-6 gives the full variable domain: KAGVTQTPRYLIKTRGQQVTLSCSPISGHRSVSWYQQTPGQGLQFLFEYFSETQRNKGNFPGRFSGRQFSNSRSEMNVSTLELGDSALYLCASSTSGQGSSPLHFGNGTRLTVT.

The sample holds many counts of this clonotype. The V gene is TRBV7-2, the J gene TRBJ1-3; no clear D gene. The V gene lost 5 bases and the J gene lost 2 bases, with 7 bases spanning the gap. Germline V gives CDR1 SGHTA, CDR2 FQGNSA. This CDR3 region has 13 residues. In DNA form, the CDR3 reads TGTGCCAGCAGCACCCCCGCTGGAAACACCATATATTTT. Translating gives CASSTPAGNTIYF.

The rearrangement links TRBV10-2 to TRBJ2-3; the match to TRBD2 covers 11 bases. V trimming: 1 base; J trimming: 6 bases; junction bases outside the gene matches: 9. Germline-derived CDR1 and CDR2 are WSHSY and SAAADI. The CDR3 is made up of 17 amino acids. This chain's CDR3 is CASSELGLAGGGDTQYF. In DNA, the CDR3 is TGCGCCAGCAGTGAGTTGGGTCTAGCGGGAGGAGGTGATACGCAGTATTTT.

The rearrangement uses TRBV29-1 and TRBJ1-1, with D tentatively TRBD1 (6 bases). The V and J ends lost 0 bases and 4 bases respectively, with 15 bases between them. Germline loops: CDR1 SQVTM, CDR2 ANQGSEA. The CDR3 has 15 residues. The CDR3 DNA reads as TGCAGCGTTGAAGACCGGGACAAGGGCTTCACTGAAGCTTTCTTT. The encoded protein is CSVEDRDKGFTEAFF. The variable domain in full, with the rest retrieved from reference TRBV29-1 and TRBJ1-1, is SAVISQKPSRDICQRGTSLTIQCQVDSQVTMMFWYRQQPGQSLTLIATANQGSEATYESGFVIDKFPISRPNLTFSTLTVSNMSPEDSSIYLCSVEDRDKGFTEAFFGQGTRLTVV.

The rearrangement links TRBV29-1 to TRBJ1-2, with 9 bases fitting TRBD1. In germline, CDR1 is SQVTM, CDR2 ANQGSEA. With V trimmed by 6 bases and J by 7 bases, 6 bases remained unmatched. The CDR3 consists of 12 residues. The CDR3 bases are TGCAGCGTGGCCCGGGACAGGGTTGGCTACACCTTC. This sequence encodes CSVARDRVGYTF.

The chain is built from TRBV12-3 or TRBV12-4 and TRBJ2-1; perhaps TRBD1 as D (5 bases). V gave up 3 bases and J gave up 4 bases, with 10 bases separating them. The CDR3 sequence is 14 residues long. The CDR3 sequence is CASSLTVGYNEQFF. The CDR3, as DNA: TGTGCCAGCAGTTTGACAGTTGGTTACAATGAGCAGTTCTTC.

The V gene is TRBV29-1, the J gene TRBJ2-2, with 9 positions matching TRBD1. V lost 3 bases, J lost 6 bases, and 14 bases stayed unmatched. The germline gives CDR1 SQVTM, CDR2 ANQGSEA. The CDR3 runs 17 residues. Written as DNA, the CDR3 is TGCAGCGTTGATCGGGTCGGGACAGGGTATTTTGCCGGGGAGCTGTTTTTT. Its protein is CSVDRVGTGYFAGELFF.

This rearrangement joins TRBV4-3 to TRBJ2-7, with TRBD1 as a possible D gene (6 bases). Germline V lookup: CDR1 LGHNA, CDR2 YSLEER. The CDR3 spans 14 residues. V lost 0 bases and J lost 4, with 10 bases in between. For the CDR3, the DNA is TGCGCCAGCAGCCAAGAGGCAGGGGTATACGAGCAGTACTTC. Protein sequence: CASSQEAGVYEQYF.

This clonotype was seen a handful of times. This chain connects TRBV7-9 to TRBJ2-7; D is possibly TRBD2 (6 bases). Germline V gene data show CDR1 as SEHNR and CDR2 as FQNEAQ (reference sequence). Trimming cost V 5 bases and J 3 bases, with 17 bases left between them. The CDR3 extends over 15 amino acids. The CDR3 bases are TGTGCCAGCAGCCCTGAGACTAGAAGTGTCTACGAGCAGTACTTC. Protein product: CASSPETRSVYEQYF. The whole variable domain, remainder taken from reference TRBV7-9 and TRBJ2-7, is DTGVSQNPRHKITKRGQNVTFRCDPISEHNRLYWYRQTLGQGPEFLTYFQNEAQLEKSRLLSDRFSAERPKGSFSTLEIQRTEQGDSAMYLCASSPETRSVYEQYFGPGTRLTVT.

At least ten counts were recorded for this clonotype. This rearrangement joins TRBV30 to TRBJ2-5; 7 bases fit TRBD2. The trim removed 3 bases at V and 5 bases at J, leaving 9 bases unmatched. The CDR3 covers 14 residues. Germline CDR1 reads GTSNPN; CDR2 reads SVGIG (reference sequence). CDR3 sequence reads: CAWRLGGSIETQYF. CDR3 DNA: TGTGCCTGGAGATTGGGGGGGAGTATCGAGACCCAGTACTTC.